This entry lists 10 T cell receptor beta chains sequenced from one sample in a study of CD8 T cells in ankylosing spondylitis. General study results and limits: Apparently characteristic of ankylosing spondylitis blood was a TCR beta motif (about 8 highly homologous variants).

TCRdb fed the 5' RACE reads into MiXCR, producing one record per CDR3 protein. The repertoire holds 750,000 to 850,000 distinct CDR3 sequences, with over 9.5% as singletons. Which antigens these TCRs recognize remains unknown. The sample consisted of blood, either unsorted or a sorted T cell fraction (not recorded which). The source is a male donor with ankylosing spondylitis.

This clonotype has just a few counts. This sequence joins TRBV12-3 or TRBV12-4 and TRBJ1-6; no reliable D call. V was trimmed by 6 bases and J by 8 bases, leaving 8 bases between them. The CDR3 totals 12 residues. The CDR3 reads CASRRDDSPLHF. As DNA, the CDR3 is TGTGCCAGCAGAAGAGACGATTCACCCCTCCACTTT.

This chain joins TRBV28 and TRBJ2-7, with D perhaps assigned TRBD1 or TRBD2 (5 bases each). V lost 8 bases and J 3 bases, leaving 17 bases between the germline ends. Looked up from germline, CDR1 is MDHEN and CDR2 is SYDVKM. The CDR3 totals 14 residues. The DNA for the CDR3 is TGTGCCAGCTCTAGGCCACCAGGGAGCTACGAGCAGTACTTC. It is translated as CASSRPPGSYEQYF.

This clonotype was observed many times. This rearrangement joins TRBV7-2 to TRBJ2-1; 8 bases match TRBD1. Germline V gives CDR1 SGHTA, CDR2 FQGNSA. This CDR3 is 14 amino acids long. With V trimmed by 5 bases and J by 10 bases, 10 bases remained unmatched. The CDR3 spells CASSLWTGKDEQFF. CDR3 DNA sequence: TGTGCCAGCAGCCTATGGACAGGGAAGGACGAGCAGTTCTTC.

This clonotype was picked up many times. The V and J genes are TRBV7-6 and TRBJ2-5; unclear D gene. Germline values: CDR1 SGHVS, CDR2 FNYEAQ. Deletions cut 7 bases from V and 2 bases from J, with 2 bases between. CDR3 size: 10 residues. CDR3 in DNA: TGTGCCAGCAATCAAGAGACCCAGTACTTC. Its protein is CASNQETQYF.

This clonotype was observed at least ten times. This rearrangement joins TRBV5-1 to TRBJ1-1; D gene uncertain. The V end lost 1 base, the J end lost 0 bases, and 13 bases lay between the germline ends. Germline V CDR1 and CDR2: SGHRS, YFSETQ. CDR3 length: 16 residues. The CDR3: CASSLTSGYLNTEAFF. The CDR3 DNA follows: TGCGCCAGCAGCTTGACGAGCGGTTATCTGAACACTGAAGCTTTCTTT.

V usage is TRBV20-1 and J usage is TRBJ2-1, with 13 bases that match TRBD2. After removal of 5 bases from V and 2 bases from J, the junction contained 9 bases not matched to a gene. Germline V gives CDR1 DFQATT, CDR2 SNEGSKA (reference sequence). This CDR3 spans 17 amino acids. In DNA form, the CDR3 reads TGCAGTGCTGCGCTTCCGGGACTAGCGGGAACCTACAATGAGCAGTTCTTC. Protein sequence: CSAALPGLAGTYNEQFF.

The V call is TRBV7-2, the J call TRBJ2-5; D is uncertain. The CDR3 totals 14 residues. Germline CDR1 is SGHTA and CDR2 is FQGNSA. Trimming took 5 bases from V and 3 from J, leaving 13 bases between them. This CDR3 is CASSLSNAEETQYF. For the CDR3, the DNA is TGTGCCAGCAGCCTTTCCAATGCGGAAGAGACCCAGTACTTC.

The rearrangement links TRBV7-9 to TRBJ2-5; D remains ambiguous. Germline lookup yields CDR1 SEHNR and CDR2 FQNEAQ (reference sequence). The V end was cut by 2 bases, the J end by 2 bases, with 12 bases between. The CDR3 sequence is 15 residues long. The CDR3 reads CASSLRSSPQETQYF. The CDR3 DNA follows: TGTGCCAGCAGCTTACGTTCTAGTCCGCAAGAGACCCAGTACTTC.

This clonotype occurred many times. J is TRBJ2-7 and V is TRBV4-3, with no clear D. CDR3 length equals 13 residues. CDR1 LGHNA and CDR2 YSLEER come from the germline V gene. Trimming removed 4 bases from V and 3 bases from J, with 10 bases in between. The CDR3 DNA is TGCGCCAGCAGCCCATCCTTTAACTACGAGCAGTACTTC. Translated: CASSPSFNYEQYF.

This clonotype has only a few counts. The chain uses TRBV24-1 and TRBJ2-3; D is tentatively TRBD1 or TRBD2 (5 bases each). V was shortened by 0 bases and J by 4 bases, with 10 bases between the two germline ends. The CDR3 extends over 15 amino acids. The germline gives CDR1 KGHDR, CDR2 SFDVKD. CDR3 in DNA: TGTGCCACCAGTGATTTGGGGACGGCGGCAGATACGCAGTATTTT. As protein: CATSDLGTAADTQYF.